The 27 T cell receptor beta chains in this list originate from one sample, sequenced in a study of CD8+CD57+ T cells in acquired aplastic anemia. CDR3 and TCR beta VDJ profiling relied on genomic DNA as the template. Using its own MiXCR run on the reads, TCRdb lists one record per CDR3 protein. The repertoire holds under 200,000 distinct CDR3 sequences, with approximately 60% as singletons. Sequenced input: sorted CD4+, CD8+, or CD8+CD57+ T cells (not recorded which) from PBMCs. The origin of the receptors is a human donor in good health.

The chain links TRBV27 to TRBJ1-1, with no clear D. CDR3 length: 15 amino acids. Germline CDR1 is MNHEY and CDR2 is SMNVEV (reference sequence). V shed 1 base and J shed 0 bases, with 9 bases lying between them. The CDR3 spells CASSLYNDLNTEAFF. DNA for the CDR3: TGTGCCAGCAGTTTATATAACGATTTGAACACTGAAGCTTTCTTT.

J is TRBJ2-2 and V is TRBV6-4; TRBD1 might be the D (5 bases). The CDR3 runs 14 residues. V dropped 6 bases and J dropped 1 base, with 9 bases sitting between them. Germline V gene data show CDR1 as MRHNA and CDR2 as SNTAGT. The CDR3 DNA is TGTGCCAGCAGACAGGCCTGGAACACCGGGGAGCTGTTTTTT. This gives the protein CASRQAWNTGELFF.

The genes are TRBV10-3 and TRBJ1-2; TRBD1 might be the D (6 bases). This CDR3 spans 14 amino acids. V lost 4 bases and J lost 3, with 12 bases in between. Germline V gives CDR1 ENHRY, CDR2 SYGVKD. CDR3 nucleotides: TGTGCCATCAGTGCGCCGGACAGCGACTATGGCTACACCTTC. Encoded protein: CAISAPDSDYGYTF.

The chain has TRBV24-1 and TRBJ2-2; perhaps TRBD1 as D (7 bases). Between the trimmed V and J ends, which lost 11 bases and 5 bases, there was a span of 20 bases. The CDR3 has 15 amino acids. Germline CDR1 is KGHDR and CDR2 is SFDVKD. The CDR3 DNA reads TGTGCCAGCAGCGTTCACGCAGGGGGGACCGGGGAGCTGTTTTTT. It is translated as CASSVHAGGTGELFF.

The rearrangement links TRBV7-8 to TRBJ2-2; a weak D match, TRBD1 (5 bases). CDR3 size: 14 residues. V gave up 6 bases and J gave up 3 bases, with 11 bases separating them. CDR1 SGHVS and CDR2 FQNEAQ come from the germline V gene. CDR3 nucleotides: TGTGCCAGCAGGACCAGGGTGGACACCGGGGAGCTGTTTTTT. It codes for CASRTRVDTGELFF.

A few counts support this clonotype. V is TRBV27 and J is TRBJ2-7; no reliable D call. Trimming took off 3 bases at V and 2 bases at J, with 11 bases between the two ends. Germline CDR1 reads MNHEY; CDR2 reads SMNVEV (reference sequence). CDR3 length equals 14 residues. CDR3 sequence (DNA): TGTGCCAGCAGTTTGAGCCCTCCCCCCTACGAGCAGTACTTC. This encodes CASSLSPPPYEQYF.

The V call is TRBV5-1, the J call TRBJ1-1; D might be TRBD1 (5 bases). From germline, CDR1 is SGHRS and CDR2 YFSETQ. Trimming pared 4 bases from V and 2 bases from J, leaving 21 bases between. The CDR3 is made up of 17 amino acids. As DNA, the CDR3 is TGCGCCAGCAGCCGACGCGAAAAAGACAGCTATAACACTGAAGCTTTCTTT. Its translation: CASSRREKDSYNTEAFF.

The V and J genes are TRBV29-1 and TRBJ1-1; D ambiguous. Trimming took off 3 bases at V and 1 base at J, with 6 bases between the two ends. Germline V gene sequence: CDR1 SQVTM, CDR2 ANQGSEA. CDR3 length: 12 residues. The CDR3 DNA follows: TGCAGCGTTGATGGCACGAACACTGAAGCTTTCTTT. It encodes CSVDGTNTEAFF.

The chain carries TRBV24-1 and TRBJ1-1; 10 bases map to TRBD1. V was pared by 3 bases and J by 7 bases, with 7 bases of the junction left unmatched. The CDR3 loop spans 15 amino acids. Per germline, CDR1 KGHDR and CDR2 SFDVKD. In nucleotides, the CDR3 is TGTGCCACCAGTGATCATGGGACAGGGGTAAATGAAGCTTTCTTT. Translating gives CATSDHGTGVNEAFF.

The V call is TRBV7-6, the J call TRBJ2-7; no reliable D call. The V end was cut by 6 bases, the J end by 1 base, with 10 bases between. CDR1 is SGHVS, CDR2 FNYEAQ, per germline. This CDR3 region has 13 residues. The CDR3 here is CASSYTESYEQYF. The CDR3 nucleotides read TGTGCCAGCAGTTACACAGAGTCCTACGAGCAGTACTTC.

The DNA of the CDR3 is TGCAGTGCTAGGGGGACTAGCGCGCAGTTCTTC. The encoded protein is CSARGTSAQFF. The chain employs TRBV20-1 and TRBJ2-1; TRBD2 matches 10 bases. The CDR3 has 11 residues. The germline gives CDR1 DFQATT, CDR2 SNEGSKA (reference sequence). Unmatched junction bases numbered 2, after V lost 3 bases and J lost 12 bases.

The CDR3 is CATSSDRTSKVSNEQFF. The CDR3 bases are TGTGCCACCAGCAGCGACCGGACTAGCAAGGTCAGCAATGAGCAGTTCTTC. V is TRBV15 and J is TRBJ2-1; 8 bases map to TRBD2. The CDR3 covers 17 residues. Germline CDR1 is LNHNV and CDR2 is YYDKDF (reference sequence). After removal of 3 bases from V and 6 bases from J, the junction contained 13 bases not matched to a gene.

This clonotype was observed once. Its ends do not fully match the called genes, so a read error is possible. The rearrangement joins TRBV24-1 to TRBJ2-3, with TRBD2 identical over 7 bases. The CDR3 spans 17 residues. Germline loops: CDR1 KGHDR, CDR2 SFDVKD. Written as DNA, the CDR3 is TGTGCCACCAGTGATGGGCTAACGGGGGGAGTCCCAGATACGCAGTACTTT. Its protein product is CATSDGLTGGVPDTQYF.

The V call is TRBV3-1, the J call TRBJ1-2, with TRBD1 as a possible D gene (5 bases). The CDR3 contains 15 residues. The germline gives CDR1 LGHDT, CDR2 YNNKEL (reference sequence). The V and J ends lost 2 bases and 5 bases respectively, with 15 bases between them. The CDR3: CASSQPGSSQYGYTF. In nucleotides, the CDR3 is TGTGCCAGCAGCCAACCAGGGAGTTCACAATATGGCTACACCTTC.

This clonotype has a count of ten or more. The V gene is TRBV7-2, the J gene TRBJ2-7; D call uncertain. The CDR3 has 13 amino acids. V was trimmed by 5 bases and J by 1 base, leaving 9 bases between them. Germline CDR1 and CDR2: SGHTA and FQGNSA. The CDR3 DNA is TGTGCCAGCAGCCACGGACGGTCCTACGAGCAGTACTTC. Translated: CASSHGRSYEQYF.

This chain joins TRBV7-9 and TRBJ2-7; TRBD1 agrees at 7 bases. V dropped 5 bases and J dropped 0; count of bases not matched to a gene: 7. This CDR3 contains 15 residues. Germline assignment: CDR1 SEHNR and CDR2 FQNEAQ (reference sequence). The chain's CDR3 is CASSHLRDSSYEQYF. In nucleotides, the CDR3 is TGTGCCAGCAGCCACCTACGGGACAGCTCCTACGAGCAGTACTTC.

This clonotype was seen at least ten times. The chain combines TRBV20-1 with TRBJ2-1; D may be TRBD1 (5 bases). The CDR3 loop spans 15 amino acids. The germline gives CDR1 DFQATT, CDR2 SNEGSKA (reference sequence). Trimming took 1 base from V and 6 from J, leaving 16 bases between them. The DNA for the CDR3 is TGCAGTGCTAGAGGTCGCCTAGGGGCATTCAATGAGCAGTTCTTC. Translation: CSARGRLGAFNEQFF.

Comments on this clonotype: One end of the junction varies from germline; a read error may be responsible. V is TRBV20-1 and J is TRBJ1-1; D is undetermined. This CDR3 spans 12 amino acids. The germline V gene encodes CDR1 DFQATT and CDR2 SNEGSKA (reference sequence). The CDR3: CSARVGSTEVFF. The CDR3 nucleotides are TGCAGTGCTAGAGTTGGGAGCACTGAAGTTTTCTTT.

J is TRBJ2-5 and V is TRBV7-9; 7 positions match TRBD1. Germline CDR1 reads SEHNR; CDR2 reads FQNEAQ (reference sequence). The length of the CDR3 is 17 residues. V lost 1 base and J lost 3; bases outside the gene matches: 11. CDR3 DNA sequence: TGTGCCAGCAGCTTAGGGGTCGGGACAGAGAATGAAGAGACCCAGTACTTC. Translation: CASSLGVGTENEETQYF.

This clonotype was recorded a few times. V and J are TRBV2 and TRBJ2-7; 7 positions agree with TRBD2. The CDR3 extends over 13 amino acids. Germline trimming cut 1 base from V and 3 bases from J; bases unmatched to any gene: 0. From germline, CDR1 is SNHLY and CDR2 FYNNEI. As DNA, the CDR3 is TGTGCCAGCAGTGAAGGGACTAGCTACGAGCAGTACTTC. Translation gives CASSEGTSYEQYF. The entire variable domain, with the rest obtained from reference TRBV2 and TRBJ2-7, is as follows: EPEVTQTPSHQVTQMGQEVILRCVPISNHLYFYWYRQILGQKVEFLVSFYNNEISEKSEIFDDQFSVERPDGSNFTLKIRSTKLEDSAMYFCASSEGTSYEQYFGPGTRLTVT.

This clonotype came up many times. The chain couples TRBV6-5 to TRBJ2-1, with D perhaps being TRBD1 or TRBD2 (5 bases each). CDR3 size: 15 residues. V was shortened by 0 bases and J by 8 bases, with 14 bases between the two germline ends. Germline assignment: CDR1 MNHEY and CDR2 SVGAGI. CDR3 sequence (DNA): TGTGCCAGCAGTTACTCGGGACGCTCAAGCCATGAGCAGTTCTTC. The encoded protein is CASSYSGRSSHEQFF.

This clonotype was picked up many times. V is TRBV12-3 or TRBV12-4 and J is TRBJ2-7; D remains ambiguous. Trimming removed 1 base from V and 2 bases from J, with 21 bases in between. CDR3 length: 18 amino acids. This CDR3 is CASSLVLRTEGSPYEQYF. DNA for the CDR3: TGTGCCAGCAGTTTAGTCCTCCGGACGGAAGGGTCCCCCTACGAGCAGTACTTC.

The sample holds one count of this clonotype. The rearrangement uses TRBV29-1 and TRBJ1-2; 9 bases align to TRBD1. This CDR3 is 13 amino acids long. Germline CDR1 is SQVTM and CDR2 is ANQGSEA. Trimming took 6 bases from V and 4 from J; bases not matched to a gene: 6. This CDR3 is CSVPGDRVYGYTF. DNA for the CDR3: TGCAGCGTACCCGGGGACAGGGTCTATGGCTACACCTTC.

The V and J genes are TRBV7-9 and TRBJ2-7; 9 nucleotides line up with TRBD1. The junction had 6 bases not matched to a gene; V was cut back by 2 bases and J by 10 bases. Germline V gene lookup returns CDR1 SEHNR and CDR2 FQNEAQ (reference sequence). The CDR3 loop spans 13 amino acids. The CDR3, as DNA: TGTGCCAGCAGCTTATGGGACAGGGCGCAACAGTACTTC. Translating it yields CASSLWDRAQQYF. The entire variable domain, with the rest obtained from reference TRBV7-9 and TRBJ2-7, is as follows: DTGVSQNPRHKITKRGQNVTFRCDPISEHNRLYWYRQTLGQGPEFLTYFQNEAQLEKSRLLSDRFSAERPKGSFSTLEIQRTEQGDSAMYLCASSLWDRAQQYFGPGTRLTVT.

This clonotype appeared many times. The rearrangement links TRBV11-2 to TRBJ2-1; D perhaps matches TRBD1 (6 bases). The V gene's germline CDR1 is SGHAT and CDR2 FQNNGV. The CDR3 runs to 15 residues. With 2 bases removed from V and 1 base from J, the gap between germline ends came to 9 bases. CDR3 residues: CASSLYTGSYNEQFF. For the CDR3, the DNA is TGTGCCAGCAGCTTATACACAGGGTCCTACAATGAGCAGTTCTTC.

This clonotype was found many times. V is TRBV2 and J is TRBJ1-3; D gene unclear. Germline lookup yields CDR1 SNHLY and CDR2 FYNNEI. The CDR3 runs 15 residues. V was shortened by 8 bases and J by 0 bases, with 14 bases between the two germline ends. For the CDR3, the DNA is TGTGCCAGCCACCCGGGGAAAAGCTCTGGAAACACCATATATTTT. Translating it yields CASHPGKSSGNTIYF.

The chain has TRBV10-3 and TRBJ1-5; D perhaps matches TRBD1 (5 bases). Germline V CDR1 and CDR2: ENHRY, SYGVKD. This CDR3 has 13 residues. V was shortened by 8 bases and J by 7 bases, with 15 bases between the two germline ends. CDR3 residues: CAIGEGLGQPQHF. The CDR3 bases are TGTGCCATCGGAGAGGGGCTGGGACAGCCCCAGCATTTT.